This T cell receptor (beta chain) was retrieved from a study of cytomegalovirus exposure and HLA in healthy donors. The germline V gene has CDR1 LNHDA and CDR2 SQIVND (reference sequence). The CDR3 consists of 15 residues. With 7 bases clipped from V and 0 bases from J, the junction kept 7 bases outside the gene matches. The primer mix had 60 Vbeta and 13 Jbeta primers. Profiling relied on immunoSEQ multiplex PCR, and the TCRdb table lists in-frame clones only, not all of them. The table for this sample gives 70,000 or so clones. The genes are TRBV19 and TRBJ2-3; TRBD2 matches at 7 bases. This receptor was identified in a female donor in good health and CMV-seropositive. The specimen was PBMCs. In DNA form, the CDR3 reads TGTGCCAGTATGCGAAGCGGGGTAAGCACAGATACGCAGTATTTT. This codes for CASMRSGVSTDTQYF.